The rows below give T cell receptor beta chains drawn from one sample of a study of glioma-infiltrating T cells after dendritic cell vaccination. Some clones are missing from TCRdb's copy, which holds only in-frame ones; the method was immunoSEQ multiplex PCR. In the table there are some 70,000 clones, under 90% of which are singletons. The sequences come from blood, collected before dendritic cell vaccination. These receptors were collected from a human donor with glioblastoma. Both conserved end residues are part of each CDR3. Each record gives: clone size, V gene, D gene, J gene, CDR3 DNA, CDR3 protein. The D gene is left open where the match is weak. Clone size is shown for a subset of rows, as once, few, many or a class of expanded clone.

size: medium-sized
V: TRBV7-9
D: TRBD2
J: TRBJ2-5
DNA: TGTGCCAGCAGCTTAGAGCGGGGCCTCCAAGAGACCCAGTACTTC
CDR3: CASSLERGLQETQYF

size: -
V: TRBV11-2
D: TRBD1
J: TRBJ1-2
DNA: TGTGCCAGCAGCCCGCAAGGGGACAGACGCTATGGCTACACCTTC
CDR3: CASSPQGDRRYGYTF

size: -
V: TRBV19
D: -
J: TRBJ2-5
DNA: TGTGCCAGTAGTATACGGTCGGGGGTGGGGGGCCAAGAGACCCAGTACTTC
CDR3: CASSIRSGVGGQETQYF

size: -
V: TRBV2
D: -
J: TRBJ1-5
DNA: TGTGCCAGCAGCCTCAACCTACAGGGCTCTCTGGGTAGCAATCAGCCCCAGCATTTT
CDR3: CASSLNLQGSLGSNQPQHF

size: -
V: TRBV29-1
D: -
J: TRBJ1-2
DNA: TGCAGCGTTGATAAGAGTAACTATGGCTACACCTTC
CDR3: CSVDKSNYGYTF

size: once
V: TRBV25-1
D: TRBD1
J: TRBJ2-4
DNA: TGTGCCAGCAGTGCGGACAGGGGATCTCTACTAGCCAAAAACATTCAGTACTTC
CDR3: CASSADRGSLLAKNIQYF

size: -
V: TRBV7-3
D: TRBD2
J: TRBJ2-3
DNA: TGTGCCAGCAGCTTGCACGGGACTAGCGGGGGGGTCGCAGATACGCAGTATTTT
CDR3: CASSLHGTSGGVADTQYF

size: -
V: TRBV11-1
D: -
J: TRBJ1-1
DNA: TGTGCCAGCAGCTCGGGGACACCCAACACTGAAGCTTTCTTT
CDR3: CASSSGTPNTEAFF

size: -
V: TRBV11-2
D: -
J: TRBJ2-1
DNA: TGTGCCAGCAGCTTCGCCAAGCCGTGGGGCGAGCAGTTCTTC
CDR3: CASSFAKPWGEQFF

size: once
V: TRBV9
D: -
J: TRBJ2-5
DNA: TGTGCCAGCAGCGTAGGAACGACGAGCGGTCAAGAGACCCAGTACTTC
CDR3: CASSVGTTSGQETQYF

size: -
V: TRBV9
D: -
J: TRBJ2-3
DNA: TGTGCCAGCAGCGTAGAGGTAGAGGGGGTGAGCACAGATACGCAGTATTTT
CDR3: CASSVEVEGVSTDTQYF

size: -
V: TRBV16
D: -
J: TRBJ1-2
DNA: TGTGCCAGCAGCCAATCGGGAAGGGAGGGAAGTGACTATGGCTACACCTTC
CDR3: CASSQSGREGSDYGYTF

size: once
V: TRBV5-1
D: -
J: TRBJ1-1
DNA: TGCGCCAGCAGCTTGGGGACAGCCGGAGGGAACACTGAAGCTTTCTTT
CDR3: CASSLGTAGGNTEAFF

size: -
V: TRBV5-1
D: TRBD1
J: TRBJ2-5
DNA: TGCGCCAGCAGCTTGGATGGACAGGGAGGAAAGACCCAGTACTTC
CDR3: CASSLDGQGGKTQYF

size: -
V: TRBV11-2
D: -
J: TRBJ2-5
DNA: TGTGCCAGCAGCTGGACACCTGCCCAAGAGACCCAGTACTTC
CDR3: CASSWTPAQETQYF

size: -
V: TRBV15
D: -
J: TRBJ2-2
DNA: TGTGCCACCAGCAGAGCAGGATCCCCCGGGGAGCTGTTTTTT
CDR3: CATSRAGSPGELFF

size: -
V: TRBV7-9
D: -
J: TRBJ1-2
DNA: TGTGCCAGCAGCTTGTTGACACGCGATGGCTACACCTTC
CDR3: CASSLLTRDGYTF

size: -
V: TRBV4-1
D: -
J: TRBJ1-4
DNA: TGCGCCAGCAGCCAAGATCCCTGGGGCGAAAAACTGTTTTTT
CDR3: CASSQDPWGEKLFF

size: once
V: TRBV5-4
D: TRBD1
J: TRBJ2-2
DNA: TGTGCCAGCAGCTATCCGGGACAGGGGAACACCGGGGAGCTGTTTTTT
CDR3: CASSYPGQGNTGELFF

size: -
V: TRBV6-1
D: -
J: TRBJ1-3
DNA: TGTGCCAGCACCGGGGAGTCCCTCGGAGGAAACACCATATATTTT
CDR3: CASTGESLGGNTIYF

size: -
V: TRBV5-1
D: TRBD2
J: TRBJ2-5
DNA: TGCGCCAGCAGCGATCGAATAGGACTAGGCGGAGAGACCCAGTACTTC
CDR3: CASSDRIGLGGETQYF

size: -
V: TRBV27
D: -
J: TRBJ2-7
DNA: TGTGCCAGCAGTTTAGGGCCTCTCTACGAGCAGTACTTC
CDR3: CASSLGPLYEQYF

size: -
V: TRBV7-2
D: -
J: TRBJ1-5
DNA: TGTGCCAGCAGCTTAGATTCGGCAGGCGGGCAGCCCCAGCATTTT
CDR3: CASSLDSAGGQPQHF

size: -
V: TRBV6-5
D: TRBD1
J: TRBJ1-1
DNA: TGTGCCAGCAGTTACTCGGCTCCCAGGGGGACCACTGAAGCTTTCTTT
CDR3: CASSYSAPRGTTEAFF